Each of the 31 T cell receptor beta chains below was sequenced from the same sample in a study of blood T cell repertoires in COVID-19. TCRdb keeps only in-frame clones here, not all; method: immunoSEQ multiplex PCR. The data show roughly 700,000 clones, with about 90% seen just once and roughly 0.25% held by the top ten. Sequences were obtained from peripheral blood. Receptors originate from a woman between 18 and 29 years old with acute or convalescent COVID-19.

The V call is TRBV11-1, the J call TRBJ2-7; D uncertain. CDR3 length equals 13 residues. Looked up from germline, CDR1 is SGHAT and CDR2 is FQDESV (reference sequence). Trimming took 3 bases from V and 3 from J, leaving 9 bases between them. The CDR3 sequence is CASSFSQNYEQYF. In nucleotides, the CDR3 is TGTGCCAGCAGCTTTTCACAGAACTACGAGCAGTACTTC.

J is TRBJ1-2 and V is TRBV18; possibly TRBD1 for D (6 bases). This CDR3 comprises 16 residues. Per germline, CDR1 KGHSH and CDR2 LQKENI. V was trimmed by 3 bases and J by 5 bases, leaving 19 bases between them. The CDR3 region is CASSPTGPGEGYGYTF. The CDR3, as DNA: TGTGCCAGCTCACCCACCGGACCAGGGGAGGGGTATGGCTACACCTTC.

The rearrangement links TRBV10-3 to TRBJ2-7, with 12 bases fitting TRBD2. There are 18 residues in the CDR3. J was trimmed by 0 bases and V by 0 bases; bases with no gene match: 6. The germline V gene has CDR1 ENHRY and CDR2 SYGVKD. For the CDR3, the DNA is TGTGCCATCAGTGAGTCTTTAGGACTAGCGGGGAGCTCCTACGAGCAGTACTTC. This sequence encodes CAISESLGLAGSSYEQYF.

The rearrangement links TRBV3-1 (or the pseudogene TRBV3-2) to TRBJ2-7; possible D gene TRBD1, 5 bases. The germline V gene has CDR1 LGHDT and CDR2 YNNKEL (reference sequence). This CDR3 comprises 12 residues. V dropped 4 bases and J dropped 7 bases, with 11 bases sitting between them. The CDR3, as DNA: TGTGCCAGCAGCCGGGGCTCAACTGAGCAGTACTTC. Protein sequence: CASSRGSTEQYF.

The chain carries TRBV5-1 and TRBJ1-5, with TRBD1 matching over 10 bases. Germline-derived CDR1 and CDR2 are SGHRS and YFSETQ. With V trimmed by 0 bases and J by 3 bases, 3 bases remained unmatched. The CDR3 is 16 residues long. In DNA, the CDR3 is TGCGCCAGCAGCTTGGGAGGGACAGGGGACAATCAGCCCCAGCATTTT. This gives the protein CASSLGGTGDNQPQHF.

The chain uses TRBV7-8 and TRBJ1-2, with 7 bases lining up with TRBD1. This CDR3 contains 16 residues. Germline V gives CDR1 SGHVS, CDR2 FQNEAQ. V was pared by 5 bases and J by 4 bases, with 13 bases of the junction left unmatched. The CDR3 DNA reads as TGTGCCAGCAGCCCCCAGACAGGGTCCGGAGGCTATGGCTACACCTTC. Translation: CASSPQTGSGGYGYTF.

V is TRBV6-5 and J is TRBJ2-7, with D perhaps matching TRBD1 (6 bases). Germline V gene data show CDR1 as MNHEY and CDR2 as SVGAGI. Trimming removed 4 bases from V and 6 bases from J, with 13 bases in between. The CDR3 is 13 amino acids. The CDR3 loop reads CASSFRSGVEQYF. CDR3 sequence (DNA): TGTGCCAGCAGTTTCAGATCAGGGGTCGAGCAGTACTTC.

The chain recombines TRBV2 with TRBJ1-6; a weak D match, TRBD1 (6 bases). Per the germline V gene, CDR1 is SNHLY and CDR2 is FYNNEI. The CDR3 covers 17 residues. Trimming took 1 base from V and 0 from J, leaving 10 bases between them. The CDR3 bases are TGTGCCAGCAGTGAAGGGACAGAACACTCCTATAATTCACCCCTCCACTTT. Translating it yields CASSEGTEHSYNSPLHF.

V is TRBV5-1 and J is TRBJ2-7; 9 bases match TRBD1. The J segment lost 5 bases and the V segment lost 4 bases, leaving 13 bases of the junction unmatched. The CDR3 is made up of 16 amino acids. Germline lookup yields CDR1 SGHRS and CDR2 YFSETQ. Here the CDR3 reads CASSTTGTGRFNEQYF. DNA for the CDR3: TGCGCCAGCAGCACGACCGGGACAGGGCGTTTTAACGAGCAGTACTTC.

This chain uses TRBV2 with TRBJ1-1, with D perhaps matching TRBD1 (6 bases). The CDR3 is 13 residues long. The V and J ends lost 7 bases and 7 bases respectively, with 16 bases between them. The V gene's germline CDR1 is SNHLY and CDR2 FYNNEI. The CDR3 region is CASTAGRGGEAFF. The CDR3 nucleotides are TGTGCCAGCACCGCCGGCAGGGGCGGTGAAGCTTTCTTT.

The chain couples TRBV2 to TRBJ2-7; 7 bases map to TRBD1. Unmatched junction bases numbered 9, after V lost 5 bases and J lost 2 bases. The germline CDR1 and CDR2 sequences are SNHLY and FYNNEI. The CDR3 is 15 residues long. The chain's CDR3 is CASSLDRAATYEQYF. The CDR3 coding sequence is TGTGCCAGCAGTTTAGACAGGGCTGCTACCTACGAGCAGTACTTC.

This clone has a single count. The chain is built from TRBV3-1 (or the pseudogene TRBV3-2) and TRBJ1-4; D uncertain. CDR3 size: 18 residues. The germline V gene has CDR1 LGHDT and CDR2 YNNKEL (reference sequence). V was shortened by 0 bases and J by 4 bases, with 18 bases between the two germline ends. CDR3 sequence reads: CASSQDHRNGDLNEKLFF. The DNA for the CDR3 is TGTGCCAGCAGCCAAGATCACAGAAACGGTGACCTTAATGAAAAACTGTTTTTT.

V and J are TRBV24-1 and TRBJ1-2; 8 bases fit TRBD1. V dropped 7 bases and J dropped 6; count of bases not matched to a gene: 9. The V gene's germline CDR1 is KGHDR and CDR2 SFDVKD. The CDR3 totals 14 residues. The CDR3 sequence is CATRRSGGEDGYTF. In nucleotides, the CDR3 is TGTGCCACCAGGAGGTCAGGGGGCGAAGATGGCTACACCTTC.

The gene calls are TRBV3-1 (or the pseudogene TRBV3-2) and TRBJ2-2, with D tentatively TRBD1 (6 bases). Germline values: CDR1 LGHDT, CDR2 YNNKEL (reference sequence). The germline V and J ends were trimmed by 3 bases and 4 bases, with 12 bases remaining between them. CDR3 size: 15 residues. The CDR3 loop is CASSHWTDFTGELFF. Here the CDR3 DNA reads TGTGCCAGCAGCCACTGGACAGATTTCACCGGGGAGCTGTTTTTT.

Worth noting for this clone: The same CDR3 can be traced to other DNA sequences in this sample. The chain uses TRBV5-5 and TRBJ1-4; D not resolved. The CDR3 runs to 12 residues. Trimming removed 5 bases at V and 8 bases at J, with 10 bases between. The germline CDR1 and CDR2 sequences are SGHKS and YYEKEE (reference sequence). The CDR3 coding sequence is TGTGCCAGCAGTTTGACGGGAGAAAAACTGTTTTTT. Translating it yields CASSLTGEKLFF.

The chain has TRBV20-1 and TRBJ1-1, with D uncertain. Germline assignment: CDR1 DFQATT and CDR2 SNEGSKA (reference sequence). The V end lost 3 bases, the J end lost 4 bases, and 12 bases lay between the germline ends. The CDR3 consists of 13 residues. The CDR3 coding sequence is TGCAGTGCTAGTTTCCAGTTTGGCACTGAAGCTTTCTTT. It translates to CSASFQFGTEAFF.

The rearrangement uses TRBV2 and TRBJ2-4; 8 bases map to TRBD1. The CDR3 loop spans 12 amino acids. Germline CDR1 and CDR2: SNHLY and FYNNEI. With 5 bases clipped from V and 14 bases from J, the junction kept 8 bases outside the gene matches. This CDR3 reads CASSIGQGEEYF. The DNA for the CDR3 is TGTGCCAGCAGTATTGGACAGGGCGAGGAGTACTTC.

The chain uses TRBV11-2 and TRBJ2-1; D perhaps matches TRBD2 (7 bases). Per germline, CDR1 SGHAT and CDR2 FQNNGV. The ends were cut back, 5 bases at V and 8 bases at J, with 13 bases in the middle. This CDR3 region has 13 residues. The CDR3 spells CASSRGGGYEQFF. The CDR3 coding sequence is TGTGCCAGCAGCAGGGGGGGTGGTTATGAGCAGTTCTTC.

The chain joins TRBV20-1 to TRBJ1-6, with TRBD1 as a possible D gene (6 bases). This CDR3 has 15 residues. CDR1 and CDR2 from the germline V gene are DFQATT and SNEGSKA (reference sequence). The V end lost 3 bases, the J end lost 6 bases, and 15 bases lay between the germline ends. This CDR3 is CSASFRGHSNSPLHF. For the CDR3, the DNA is TGCAGTGCTAGTTTTAGGGGACACTCTAATTCACCCCTCCACTTT.

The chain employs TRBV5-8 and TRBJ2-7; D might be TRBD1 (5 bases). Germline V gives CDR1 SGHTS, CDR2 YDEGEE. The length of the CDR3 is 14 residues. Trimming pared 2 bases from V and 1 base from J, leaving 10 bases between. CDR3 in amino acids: CASSFGPGSYEQYF. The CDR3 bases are TGTGCCAGCAGCTTCGGTCCAGGGTCCTACGAGCAGTACTTC.

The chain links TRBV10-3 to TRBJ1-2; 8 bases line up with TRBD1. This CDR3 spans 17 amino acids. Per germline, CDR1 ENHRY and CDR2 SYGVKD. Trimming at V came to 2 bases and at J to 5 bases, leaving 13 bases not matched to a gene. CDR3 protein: CAISERQGNKYYYGYTF. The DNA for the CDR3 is TGTGCCATCAGTGAGCGACAGGGGAATAAATATTATTATGGCTACACCTTC.

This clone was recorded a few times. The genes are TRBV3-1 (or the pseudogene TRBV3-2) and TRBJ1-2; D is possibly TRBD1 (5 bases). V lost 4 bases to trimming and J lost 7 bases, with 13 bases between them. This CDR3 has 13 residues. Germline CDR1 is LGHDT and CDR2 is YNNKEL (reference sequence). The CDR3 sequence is CASSPTGSIGYTF. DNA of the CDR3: TGTGCCAGCAGCCCAACAGGTTCTATTGGCTACACCTTC.

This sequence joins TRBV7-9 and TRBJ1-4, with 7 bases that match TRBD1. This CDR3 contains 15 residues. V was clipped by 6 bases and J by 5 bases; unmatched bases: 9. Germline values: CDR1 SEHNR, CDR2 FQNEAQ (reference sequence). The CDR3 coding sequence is TGTGCCAGCAGTTCATGGACAGGAAGAAATGAAAAACTGTTTTTT. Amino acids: CASSSWTGRNEKLFF.

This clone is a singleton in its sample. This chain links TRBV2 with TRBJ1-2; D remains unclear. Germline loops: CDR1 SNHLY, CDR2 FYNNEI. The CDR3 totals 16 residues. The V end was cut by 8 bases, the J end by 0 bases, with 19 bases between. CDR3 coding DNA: TGTGCCAGCTTAATAATAGGACTCAGAGCTAACTATGGCTACACCTTC. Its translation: CASLIIGLRANYGYTF. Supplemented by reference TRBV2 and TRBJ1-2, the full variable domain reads EPEVTQTPSHQVTQMGQEVILRCVPISNHLYFYWYRQILGQKVEFLVSFYNNEISEKSEIFDDQFSVERPDGSNFTLKIRSTKLEDSAMYFCASLIIGLRANYGYTFGSGTRLTVV.

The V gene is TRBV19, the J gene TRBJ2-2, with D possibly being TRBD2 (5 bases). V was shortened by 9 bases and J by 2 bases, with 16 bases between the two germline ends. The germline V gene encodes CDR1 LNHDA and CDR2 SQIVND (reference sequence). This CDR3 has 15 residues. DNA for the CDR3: TGTGCCAGCAACGGGGTCCCTGATAACACCGGGGAGCTGTTTTTT. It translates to CASNGVPDNTGELFF.

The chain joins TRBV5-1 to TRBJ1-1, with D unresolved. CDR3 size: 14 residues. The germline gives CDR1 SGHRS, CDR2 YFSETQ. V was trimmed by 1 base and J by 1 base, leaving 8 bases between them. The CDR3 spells CASSLLARNTEAFF. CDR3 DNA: TGCGCCAGCAGCTTGCTCGCGAGGAACACTGAAGCTTTCTTT.

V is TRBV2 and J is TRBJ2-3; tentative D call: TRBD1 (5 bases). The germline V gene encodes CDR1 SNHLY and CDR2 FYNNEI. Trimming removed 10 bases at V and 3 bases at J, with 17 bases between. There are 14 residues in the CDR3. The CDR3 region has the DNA TGTGCCACCACTCAGGGTTATGTGACAGATACGCAGTATTTT. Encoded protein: CATTQGYVTDTQYF.

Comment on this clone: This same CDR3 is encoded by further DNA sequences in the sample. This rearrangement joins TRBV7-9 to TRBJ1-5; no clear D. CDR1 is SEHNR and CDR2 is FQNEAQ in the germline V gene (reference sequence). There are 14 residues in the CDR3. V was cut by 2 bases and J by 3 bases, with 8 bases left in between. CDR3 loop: CASSLSGYNQPQHF. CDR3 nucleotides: TGTGCCAGCAGCTTATCAGGTTACAATCAGCCCCAGCATTTT.

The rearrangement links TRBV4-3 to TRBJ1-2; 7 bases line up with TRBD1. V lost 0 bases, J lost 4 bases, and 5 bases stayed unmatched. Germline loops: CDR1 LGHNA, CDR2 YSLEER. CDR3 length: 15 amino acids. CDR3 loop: CASSQEDRNPYGYTF. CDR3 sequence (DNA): TGCGCCAGCAGCCAAGAGGACAGGAACCCCTATGGCTACACCTTC.

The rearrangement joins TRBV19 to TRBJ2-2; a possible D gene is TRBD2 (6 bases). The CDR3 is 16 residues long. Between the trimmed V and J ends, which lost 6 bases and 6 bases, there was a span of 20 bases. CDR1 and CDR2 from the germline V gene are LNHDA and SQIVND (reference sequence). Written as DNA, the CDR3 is TGTGCCAGTAGACCTATAGCATTGCGGGGATCCGGGGAGCTGTTTTTT. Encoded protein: CASRPIALRGSGELFF.

CDR3 sequence: CASSFYLGRGGLAKNIQYF. CDR3 bases: TGTGCCAGCAGCTTCTATTTGGGGCGGGGGGGCCTCGCCAAAAACATTCAGTACTTC. The J gene is TRBJ2-4, the V gene TRBV7-2; TRBD2 aligns across 9 bases. The trim removed 3 bases at V and 1 base at J, leaving 13 bases unmatched. This CDR3 region has 19 residues. Germline V lookup: CDR1 SGHTA, CDR2 FQGNSA.